The 24 T cell receptor beta chains reported below all come from one sample, sequenced in a study of T cells expressing NK-cell markers. TCRdb reprocessed the 5' RACE reads and keeps a single row for each CDR3 protein, giving no DNA. Recorded for this sample: 200,000 to 300,000 distinct CDR3 sequences. What was sequenced was blood T cells: a sorted CD56 or NKG2C T cell subset, CD4+ or CD8+ T cells, or bulk PBMC T cells (not recorded which). The receptor source for this set is a woman between 18 and 70 years old in good health.

The chain has TRBV3-1 and TRBJ1-4; TCRdb's D call of TRBD1 is untestable without DNA. The CDR3 spans 15 residues. The germline V gene has CDR1 LGHDT and CDR2 YNNKEL (reference sequence). Here the CDR3 reads CASSQRDRGPEKLFF.

The chain recombines TRBV28 with TRBJ2-1; absent DNA, TCRdb's TRBD2 call cannot be checked. Germline V gives CDR1 MDHEN, CDR2 SYDVKM. The CDR3 is 15 residues long. The CDR3 sequence is CASSSGSGGYNEQFF.

The chain recombines TRBV11-1 with TRBJ2-6; TCRdb picks TRBD1, but there is no DNA to check that call. Per the germline V gene, CDR1 is SGHAT and CDR2 is FQDESV (reference sequence). This CDR3 comprises 19 residues. CDR3 protein: CASSLDRTGFNSGANVLTF.

The rearrangement joins TRBV12-3 or TRBV12-4 to TRBJ2-3. CDR3 length: 14 residues. The CDR3 sequence: CASSLNYQGHTQYF.

V gene TRBV11-1 combines with J gene TRBJ2-1; TCRdb calls TRBD2, which cannot be checked without DNA. This CDR3 region has 17 residues. In germline, CDR1 is SGHAT, CDR2 FQDESV (reference sequence). The CDR3 sequence: CASSLPNGRVPYNEQFF.

This chain connects TRBV14 to TRBJ2-3; TCRdb selects TRBD2, and the lack of DNA leaves this call unchecked. The CDR3 is 17 residues long. The V gene's germline CDR1 is SGHDN and CDR2 FVKESK. CDR3 residues: CASSQGGGPPLTDTQYF.

The chain carries TRBV12-3 or TRBV12-4 and TRBJ1-4; checking the TCRdb D call of TRBD1 is not possible without DNA. This CDR3 has 15 residues. CDR3: CASSLSRQYNEKLFF.

The gene calls are TRBV5-1 and TRBJ2-7; lacking DNA, the TRBD1 call made by TCRdb goes unchecked. This CDR3 region has 16 residues. Germline V gene data show CDR1 as SGHRS and CDR2 as YFSETQ. The CDR3 protein is CASSLDGQVTKYEQYF.

The J gene is TRBJ2-7, the V gene TRBV5-1; TCRdb gives TRBD2 as the D gene, but with no DNA this cannot be confirmed. The CDR3 length is 17 residues. Germline CDR1 reads SGHRS; CDR2 reads YFSETQ. CDR3: CASSLDRLAGTKDEQYF.

The chain's CDR3 is CASSQDAGAHYEQYF. The rearrangement links TRBV4-3 to TRBJ2-7. This CDR3 spans 15 amino acids. From germline, CDR1 is LGHNA and CDR2 YSLEER.

V usage is TRBV6-1 and J usage is TRBJ2-6; TCRdb returns TRBD1, unconfirmable since there is no DNA. The CDR3 covers 15 residues. Looked up from germline, CDR1 is MNHNS and CDR2 is SASEGT. CDR3 protein: CASRDVRTGANVLTF.

The gene calls are TRBV4-1 and TRBJ2-7; TCRdb outputs TRBD2, but without DNA this stays unchecked. The length of the CDR3 is 16 residues. The germline gives CDR1 MGHRA, CDR2 YSYEKL. CDR3 in amino acids: CASSMGLAGVAYEQYF.

The V call is TRBV4-3, the J call TRBJ2-3; as DNA is missing, the TRBD2 call by TCRdb cannot be tested. The length of the CDR3 is 16 residues. Germline CDR1 and CDR2: LGHNA and YSLEER. CDR3: CASSQDGTSITDTQYF.

CDR3: CASSLSGKETGELFF. The gene calls are TRBV11-3 and TRBJ2-2. CDR3 length equals 15 residues. Germline values: CDR1 SGHNT, CDR2 YENEEA.

The V call is TRBV5-5, the J call TRBJ2-3. This CDR3 comprises 15 residues. Germline V lookup: CDR1 SGHKS, CDR2 YYEKEE (reference sequence). The chain's CDR3 is CASRPFSTSTDTQYF.

The genes are TRBV5-1 and TRBJ1-1; TCRdb reports TRBD1, a call that lacks DNA to check it against. This CDR3 region has 15 residues. Per the germline V gene, CDR1 is SGHRS and CDR2 is YFSETQ. The CDR3 is CASSSPQGARTEAFF.

The rearrangement links TRBV4-3 to TRBJ1-4. Per germline, CDR1 LGHNA and CDR2 YSLEER. The length of the CDR3 is 13 residues. CDR3 loop: CASSQQRTEKLFF.

The chain carries TRBV12-3 or TRBV12-4 and TRBJ2-1; the D call from TCRdb, TRBD1, cannot be confirmed without DNA. The CDR3 totals 13 residues. The CDR3 loop reads CASRADRGNEQFF.

The genes are TRBV14 and TRBJ1-4; TCRdb indicates TRBD1, and absent DNA this call remains unverified. This CDR3 spans 14 amino acids. CDR1 SGHDN and CDR2 FVKESK come from the germline V gene. The CDR3: CASSQVMGTGELFF.

The rearrangement links TRBV30 to TRBJ2-4; the TRBD2 assignment by TCRdb is unverifiable without DNA. Germline lookup yields CDR1 GTSNPN and CDR2 SVGIG (reference sequence). This CDR3 comprises 12 residues. CDR3 protein: CAWSVLEGFQYF.

V gene TRBV21-1 combines with J gene TRBJ1-4; TCRdb returns TRBD1, unconfirmable since there is no DNA. TRBV21-1 is designated a pseudogene. The CDR3 is made up of 16 amino acids. CDR3 sequence reads: CASSNGLPQANEKLFF.

The V gene is TRBV12-3 or TRBV12-4, the J gene TRBJ2-2; TCRdb's assignment of TRBD2 cannot be checked, as there is no DNA. The CDR3 spans 15 residues. The CDR3: CASSLRISGTGELFF.

The V call is TRBV12-3 or TRBV12-4, the J call TRBJ1-1; absent DNA, TCRdb's TRBD1 call cannot be checked. This CDR3 has 16 residues. CDR3: CASSSTGVPMVTEAFF.

The chain combines TRBV19 with TRBJ1-5. CDR3 length equals 16 residues. Germline CDR1 is LNHDA and CDR2 is SQIVND (reference sequence). The CDR3 here is CASSIDFGFGNQPQHF.